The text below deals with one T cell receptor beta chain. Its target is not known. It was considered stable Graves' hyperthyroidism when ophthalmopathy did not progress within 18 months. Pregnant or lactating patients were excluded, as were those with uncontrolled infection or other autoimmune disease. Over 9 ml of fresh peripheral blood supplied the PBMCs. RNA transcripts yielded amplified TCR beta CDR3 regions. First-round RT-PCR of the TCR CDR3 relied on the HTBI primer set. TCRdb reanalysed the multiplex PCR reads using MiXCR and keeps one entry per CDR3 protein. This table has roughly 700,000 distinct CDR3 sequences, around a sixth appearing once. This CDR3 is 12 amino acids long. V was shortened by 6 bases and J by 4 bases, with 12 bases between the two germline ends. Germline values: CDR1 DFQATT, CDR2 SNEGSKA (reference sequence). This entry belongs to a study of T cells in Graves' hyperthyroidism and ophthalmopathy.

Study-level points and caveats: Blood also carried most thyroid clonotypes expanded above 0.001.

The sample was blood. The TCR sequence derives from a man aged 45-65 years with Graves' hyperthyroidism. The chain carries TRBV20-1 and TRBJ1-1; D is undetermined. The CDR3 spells CSARHLGTEAFF. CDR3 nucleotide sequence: TGCAGTGCGCGACATTTGGGCACTGAAGCTTTCTTT.